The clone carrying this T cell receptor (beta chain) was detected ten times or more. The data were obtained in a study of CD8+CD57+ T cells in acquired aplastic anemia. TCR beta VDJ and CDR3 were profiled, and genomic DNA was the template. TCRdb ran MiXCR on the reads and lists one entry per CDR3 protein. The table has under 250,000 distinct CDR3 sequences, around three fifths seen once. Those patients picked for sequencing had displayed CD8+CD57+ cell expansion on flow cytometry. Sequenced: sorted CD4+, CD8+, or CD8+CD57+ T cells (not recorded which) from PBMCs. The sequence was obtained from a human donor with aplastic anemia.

CDR3 residues: CSAEGLAVTDTQYF. The CDR3 coding sequence is TGCAGCGCCGAAGGGCTAGCGGTCACAGATACGCAGTATTTT. The V gene is TRBV29-1, the J gene TRBJ2-3; 7 positions agree with TRBD2. Germline CDR1 SQVTM, CDR2 ANQGSEA. V shed 7 bases and J 2 bases; nucleotides not matched to a gene: 9. CDR3 length: 14 amino acids.